This is a list of T cell receptor beta chains from one sample in a study of OX40 agonist ivuxolimab in advanced cancers. TCRdb's copy holds only in-frame clones and misses some; the assay was immunoSEQ multiplex PCR. The sample carries 68,000 or so clones, 65% to 85% recorded once. The material was CD4+ or CD8+ T cells sorted from blood, obtained in a trial of the OX40 agonist ivuxolimab. These receptors came from an adult with an advanced solid tumor such as melanoma, head and neck, liver or kidney cancer. Both conserved end residues are part of each CDR3. A D gene is named only where the DNA matches it firmly. The size field is filled for only some rows; it gives once, few, many or a size class.

TRBJ2-1 | NA | TRBV6-1 | NA | CASSEPGRKSSYNEQFF | TGTGCCAGCAGTGAACCTGGACGGAAGAGCTCCTACAATGAGCAGTTCTTC
TRBJ2-1 | NA | TRBV28 | TRBD2 | CASSKPLAGVDNEQFF | TGTGCCAGCAGTAAACCGCTAGCGGGAGTTGACAATGAGCAGTTCTTC
TRBJ1-1 | NA | TRBV10-2 | TRBD1 | CASTLSTGPLTEAFF | TGCGCCAGCACTCTTTCGACAGGGCCCCTCACTGAAGCTTTCTTT
TRBJ1-6 | NA | TRBV11-2 | NA | CASSLDRFRGCDF | TGTGCCAGCAGCTTAGATCGTTTCAGGGGCTGCGACTTT
TRBJ2-4 | NA | TRBV5-1 | NA | CASSLREGDTKNIQYF | TGCGCCAGCAGCTTGAGGGAGGGGGATACCAAAAACATTCAGTACTTC
TRBJ2-3 | NA | TRBV29-1 | NA | CSVVADGDTQYF | TGCAGCGTTGTTGCTGATGGAGATACGCAGTATTTT
TRBJ2-1 | NA | TRBV4-3 | NA | CASSQAARLYNEQFF | TGCGCCAGCAGCCAAGCCGCAAGGTTGTACAATGAGCAGTTCTTC
TRBJ1-5 | once | TRBV18 | NA | CASSPRTGGNQPQHF | TGTGCCAGCTCACCTCGGACGGGTGGCAATCAGCCCCAGCATTTT
TRBJ1-2 | many | TRBV5-1 | TRBD1 | CASHDRDRGPGYTF | TGCGCCAGCCATGACCGGGACAGGGGGCCGGGCTACACCTTC
TRBJ2-1 | NA | TRBV14 | TRBD2 | CASSQFWSGGRYNEQFF | TGTGCCAGCAGCCAATTTTGGAGCGGGGGGCGTTACAATGAGCAGTTCTTC
TRBJ1-4 | NA | TRBV30 | NA | CAWSGAPLEEKLFF | TGTGCCTGGAGCGGGGCCCCCTTGGAGGAAAAACTGTTTTTT
TRBJ1-2 | NA | TRBV5-4 | TRBD1 | CASSLGGQGHYGYTF | TGTGCCAGCAGCTTGGGTGGACAGGGTCACTATGGCTACACCTTC
TRBJ2-2 | once | TRBV5-1 | NA | CASSLDGDNTGELFF | TGCGCCAGCAGCCTCGACGGGGACAACACCGGGGAGCTGTTTTTT
TRBJ1-3 | few | TRBV10-1 | NA | CASSPERGNTIYF | TGCGCCAGCAGTCCGGAAAGAGGAAACACCATATATTTT
TRBJ1-2 | NA | TRBV6-1 | NA | CASRPSGYGYTF | TGTGCCAGCAGACCCTCGGGCTATGGCTACACCTTC
TRBJ1-1 | NA | TRBV29-1 | NA | CSVVRGGKAGVTEAFF | TGCAGCGTTGTTAGGGGTGGTAAGGCAGGGGTCACTGAAGCTTTCTTT
TRBJ1-3 | NA | TRBV12-5 | NA | CASGVGGSGNTIYF | TGTGCTAGTGGCGTGGGCGGCTCTGGAAACACCATATATTTT
TRBJ2-3 | NA | TRBV7-2 | NA | CASGGASTDTQYF | TGTGCCAGCGGGGGGGCTAGCACAGATACGCAGTATTTT
TRBJ2-7 | NA | TRBV5-8 | NA | CASSSLDSYYEQYF | TGTGCCAGCAGCTCCTTGGACAGCTACTACGAGCAGTACTTC
TRBJ2-5 | NA | TRBV28 | TRBD1 | CASSFGTGGGETQYF | TGTGCCAGCAGTTTCGGGACAGGGGGTGGAGAGACCCAGTACTTC
TRBJ2-5 | NA | TRBV7-3 | TRBD2 | CASSLTGGSGSPFQETQYF | TGTGCCAGCAGCCTCACGGGGGGTAGCGGGAGTCCCTTCCAAGAGACCCAGTACTTC
TRBJ2-3 | NA | TRBV7-9 | TRBD1 | CASSPRDRAPDTQYF | TGTGCCAGCAGCCCTCGAGACAGGGCCCCAGATACGCAGTATTTT
TRBJ1-1 | NA | TRBV7-9 | NA | CASSFQGNTEAFF | TGTGCCAGCAGCTTCCAGGGGAACACTGAAGCTTTCTTT
TRBJ2-7 | NA | TRBV6-6 | NA | CASSFMLAGEQYF | TGTGCCAGCAGTTTTATGCTAGCCGGCGAGCAGTACTTC
TRBJ1-2 | NA | TRBV5-1 | NA | CASSLVPGTYGYTF | TGCGCCAGCAGCTTAGTCCCAGGGACGTACGGCTACACCTTC
TRBJ1-3 | few | TRBV6-6 | TRBD1 | CASRGQVTGNTIYF | TGTGCCAGCAGGGGACAGGTGACTGGAAACACCATATATTTT
TRBJ2-1 | NA | TRBV5-4 | TRBD2 | CASSLAGGEYNEQFF | TGTGCCAGCAGCTTGGCGGGAGGGGAATACAATGAGCAGTTCTTC
TRBJ2-1 | NA | TRBV7-9 | NA | CASSSNWGLGFF | TGTGCCAGCAGCTCAAATTGGGGGCTGGGGTTCTTC
TRBJ2-3 | NA | TRBV2 | NA | CASSADTGPQYF | TGTGCCAGCAGTGCTGACACTGGGCCGCAGTATTTT
TRBJ1-2 | NA | TRBV4-1 | NA | CASSQGPVGNYGYTF | TGCGCCAGCAGCCAGGGGCCAGTCGGTAACTATGGCTACACCTTC
TRBJ1-2 | NA | TRBV19 | NA | CASSAGVGYGYTF | TGTGCCAGTAGTGCCGGGGTGGGCTATGGCTACACCTTC
TRBJ2-6 | NA | TRBV6-5 | NA | CASSYSRASGANVLTF | TGTGCCAGCAGTTACTCGCGGGCCTCTGGGGCCAACGTCCTGACTTTC
TRBJ2-1 | once | TRBV18 | NA | CASSPSRQEYYNEQFF | TGTGCCAGCTCACCGTCGAGGCAGGAATACTACAATGAGCAGTTCTTC
TRBJ1-2 | NA | TRBV29-1 | NA | CSVEGGAGYGYTF | TGCAGCGTTGAGGGAGGGGCCGGGTATGGCTACACCTTC
TRBJ1-1 | NA | TRBV11-2 | NA | CASSLENTEAFF | TGTGCCAGCAGCTTGGAGAACACTGAAGCTTTCTTT
TRBJ2-5 | NA | TRBV5-1 | NA | CASSRTEQETQYF | TGCGCCAGCAGCCGGACAGAGCAAGAGACCCAGTACTTC
TRBJ2-3 | NA | TRBV9 | TRBD2 | CASSIAGGGADTQYF | TGTGCCAGCAGCATAGCGGGGGGAGGCGCAGATACGCAGTATTTT
TRBJ2-1 | NA | TRBV7-2 | TRBD1 | CASSSDRGNYNEQFF | TGTGCCAGCAGCTCAGACAGGGGCAATTACAATGAGCAGTTCTTC
TRBJ1-1 | NA | TRBV19 | TRBD1 | CASSDRGTGSTEAFF | TGTGCCAGTAGCGACAGGGGGACAGGAAGCACTGAAGCTTTCTTT
TRBJ1-2 | once | TRBV9 | TRBD1 | CASTFPPLETGGRRYGYTF | TGTGCCAGCACCTTCCCCCCACTTGAGACAGGGGGGCGCCGCTATGGCTACACCTTC
TRBJ2-1 | once | TRBV5-1 | NA | CASSFREDNNEQFF | TGCGCCAGCAGCTTCAGGGAGGACAACAATGAGCAGTTCTTC
TRBJ1-3 | NA | TRBV21-1 | NA | CASSKQQSSGNTIYF | TGTGCCAGCAGCAAACAACAAAGCTCTGGAAACACCATATATTTT
TRBJ1-6 | few | TRBV2 | NA | CASSVSNTPLHF | TGTGCCAGCAGTGTGTCTAATACACCCCTCCACTTT
TRBJ1-1 | NA | TRBV29-1 | NA | CSVAGGGGREAFF | TGCAGCGTTGCGGGGGGAGGGGGGCGGGAAGCTTTCTTT
TRBJ1-1 | medium-sized | TRBV19 | NA | CASSSRVGATEAFF | TGTGCCAGTAGTAGCAGGGTCGGTGCCACTGAAGCTTTCTTT
TRBJ1-2 | once | TRBV28 | NA | CASSLMGGADYGYTF | TGTGCCAGCAGTTTGATGGGGGGGGCGGACTATGGCTACACCTTC
TRBJ2-2 | few | TRBV5-1 | NA | CASSTSNTGELFF | NA
TRBJ1-4 | NA | TRBV5-1 | TRBD1 | CASSLRQGANEKLFF | TGCGCCAGCAGCCTACGACAGGGGGCTAATGAAAAACTGTTTTTT